This TCR beta chain stems from a study of shared clonotypes between healthy human individuals. Germline V gene lookup returns CDR1 KGHSH and CDR2 LQKENI. V was cut by 0 bases and J by 2 bases, with 7 bases left in between. The CDR3 runs 14 residues. Only in-frame clones appear in the TCRdb table, and some are missing; sequencing was by immunoSEQ multiplex PCR. Of around 510,000 clones in the sample, around 95% are singletons; the top ten hold 0.064%. The specimen sequenced was naive CD4+ T cells sorted from blood. Stated subset: CD45RA+ positively selected. The sequence was obtained from a woman aged 25 to 39 in good health. The chain recombines TRBV18 with TRBJ1-1; D is uncertain. CDR3 DNA: TGTGCCAGCTCACCACCGAGCCCAAACACTGAAGCTTTCTTT. Translated: CASSPPSPNTEAFF.